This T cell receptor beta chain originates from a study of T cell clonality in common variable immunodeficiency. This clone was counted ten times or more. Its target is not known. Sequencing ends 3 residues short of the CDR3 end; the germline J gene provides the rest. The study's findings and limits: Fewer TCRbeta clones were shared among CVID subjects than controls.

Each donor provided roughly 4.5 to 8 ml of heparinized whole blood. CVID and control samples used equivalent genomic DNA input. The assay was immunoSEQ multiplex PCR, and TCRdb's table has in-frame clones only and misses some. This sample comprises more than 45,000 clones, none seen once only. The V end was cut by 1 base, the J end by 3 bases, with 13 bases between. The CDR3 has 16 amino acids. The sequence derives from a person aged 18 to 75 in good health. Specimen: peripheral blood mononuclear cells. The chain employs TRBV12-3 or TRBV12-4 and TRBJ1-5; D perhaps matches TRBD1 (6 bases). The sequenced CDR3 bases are TGTGCCAGCAGTTTAGGTCCAGGGGCCCCCAATCAGCCC. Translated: CASSLGPGAPNQP. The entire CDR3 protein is CASSLGPGAPNQPQHF.